These T cell receptor beta chains were read from a single sample in a study of CD8 T cells in ankylosing spondylitis. TCRdb recomputed calls from the 5' RACE reads with MiXCR, one row per CDR3 protein. The data show some 130,000 distinct CDR3 sequences, roughly 13% seen once. The sample consisted of blood, either unsorted or a sorted T cell fraction (not recorded which). These receptors all come from a female donor with ankylosing spondylitis or in good health (not recorded which). CDR3s include the opening cysteine and the closing phenylalanine or tryptophan. D genes are given only for firm matches. Expanded clones get a size class; other rows say once, few or many, or leave the size out.

many	NA	TRBV12-3/TRBV12-4	TRBJ1-2	TGTGCCAGCACTCGGATGGCCTATGGCTACACCTTC	CASTRMAYGYTF
many	NA	TRBV12-3/TRBV12-4	TRBJ2-5	TGTGCCAGCAGACGTGAGGAGACCCAGTACTTC	CASRREETQYF
few	NA	TRBV6-6	TRBJ2-5	TGTGCCAGCTCTAGGGGCCCCCCAGAGACCCAGTACTTC	CASSRGPPETQYF
few	TRBD1	TRBV5-1	TRBJ2-1	TGCGCCAGCACAGAAAGGGGGCGATACAATGAGCAGTTCTTC	CASTERGRYNEQFF
many	TRBD1	TRBV5-1	TRBJ1-1	TGCGCCAGCAGCCCTGGGACAGGGGGGAACACTGAAGCTTTCTTT	CASSPGTGGNTEAFF
few	NA	TRBV7-2	TRBJ2-7	TGTGCCAGCAGCTTACTTCGGGACTACGAGCAGTACTTC	CASSLLRDYEQYF
once	NA	TRBV14	TRBJ2-2	TGTGCCAGCAGCCCCCGGAGGGGGACCGAAAGGGGGACCGGGGAGCTGTTTTTT	CASSPRRGTERGTGELFF
many	TRBD1	TRBV5-1	TRBJ2-3	TGCGCCAGCAGCTCGGGACAGTTGAACACAGATACGCAGTATTTT	CASSSGQLNTDTQYF
few	TRBD1	TRBV27	TRBJ1-5	TGTGCCAGCAGTCCGTCAGGGGGGGGAACCCTTTATAGCAATCAGCCCCAGCATTTT	CASSPSGGGTLYSNQPQHF
few	NA	TRBV27	TRBJ1-2	TGTGCCAGCAGTCAAACTCAATGGGGGGGCTACACCTTC	CASSQTQWGGYTF
NA	TRBD2	TRBV7-2	TRBJ2-5	TGTGCCAGCAGCTTGGGGCTAGCGGGATTTGAGACCCAGTACTTC	CASSLGLAGFETQYF
few	NA	TRBV6-1	TRBJ2-3	TGTGCCAGCAGTGAAAGGGGGATGGGAGATACGCAGTATTTT	CASSERGMGDTQYF
NA	NA	TRBV20-1	TRBJ2-6	TGCAGTGCTGGGGTATCTGGGGCCAAGGTCCTGACTTTC	CSAGVSGAKVLTF
many	TRBD2	TRBV9	TRBJ2-3	TGTGCCAGCAGCCTCCACGGGACTAGCGGGAGCGATACGCAGTATTTT	CASSLHGTSGSDTQYF
NA	NA	TRBV5-8	TRBJ2-3	TGTGCCAGCAGAGGGGTAGGGACAGATACGCAGTATTTT	CASRGVGTDTQYF
few	NA	TRBV20-1	TRBJ2-2	TGCAGTGCTACGGGGCCCGCGAACACCGGGGAGCTGTTTTTT	CSATGPANTGELFF
many	NA	TRBV30	TRBJ2-1	TGTGCCTGGAATGCGGGGTTTTACAATGAGCAGTTCTTC	CAWNAGFYNEQFF
NA	TRBD2	TRBV12-3/TRBV12-4	TRBJ2-1	TGTGCCAACAGTTTGAGCGGGGGGGCCTTCTCTGAGCAGTTCTTC	CANSLSGGAFSEQFF
few	TRBD1	TRBV5-1	TRBJ1-2	TGCGCCAGCAGCACCGGGACAGGGAAAGCCTATGGCTACACCTTC	CASSTGTGKAYGYTF
NA	NA	TRBV1	TRBJ2-1	TGCACCAGCAGCGTCCCATCTCAGGTCACCTACAATGAGCAGTTCTTC	CTSSVPSQVTYNEQFF
few	NA	TRBV21-1	TRBJ2-2	TGTGCCAGGCAGACTGCGAACACCGGGGAGCTGTTTTTT	CARQTANTGELFF
many	NA	TRBV5-1	TRBJ1-1	TGCGCCAGCAGCTTGGCCCCTGGAGCTCGAAACACTGAAGCTTTCTTT	CASSLAPGARNTEAFF
many	NA	TRBV12-3/TRBV12-4	TRBJ1-5	TGTGCCAGCAGTGGGGACGGGGCCCTGATCAAGCCCCAGCATTTT	CASSGDGALIKPQHF
NA	NA	TRBV20-1	TRBJ2-7	TGCAGTGCTAGGGGGACGTCTACCTACGAGCAGTACTTC	CSARGTSTYEQYF
few	NA	TRBV3-1	TRBJ2-3	TGTGCCAGCAGCCCGAAAATTGACCCCATCGGTGATACGCAGTATTTT	CASSPKIDPIGDTQYF
few	NA	TRBV3-1	TRBJ2-6	TGTGCCAGCAGCCAAGATCGGAGCTCTGGGGCCAACGTCCTGACTTTC	CASSQDRSSGANVLTF
many	TRBD1	TRBV5-1	TRBJ1-2	TGCGCCAGCAGCCCCGACAGGGTCGACTATGGCTACACCTTC	CASSPDRVDYGYTF
many	NA	TRBV12-3/TRBV12-4	TRBJ2-7	TGTGCCAGCAGTTTTGCCCTTGGCGAGCAGTACTTC	CASSFALGEQYF
many	TRBD1	TRBV18	TRBJ2-3	TGTGCCAGCTCACCAAGGTCGGGACAGAGCACAGATACGCAGTATTTT	CASSPRSGQSTDTQYF
many	NA	TRBV7-9	TRBJ2-1	TGTGCCAGCAGCTTTGGTGTGGGAGTTGCCTACAATGAGCAGTTCTTC	CASSFGVGVAYNEQFF
few	TRBD2	TRBV4-1	TRBJ2-7	TGCGCCAGCAGCCAATTTGTGGGGGGGGGTACCTACGAGCAGTACTTC	CASSQFVGGGTYEQYF
once	NA	TRBV5-1	TRBJ2-5	TGCGCCAGCAGCTTGCAGATACGGGAGACCCAGTACTTC	CASSLQIRETQYF
NA	NA	TRBV3-1	TRBJ2-4	TGTGCCAGCAGCCAAGATCTTTCCGAGGCCAAAAACATTCAGTACTTC	CASSQDLSEAKNIQYF
many	NA	TRBV5-1	TRBJ1-3	TGCGCCAGCAGCTTGGGCGGGACGAGCTCTGGAAACACCATATATTTT	CASSLGGTSSGNTIYF
NA	TRBD1	TRBV12-3/TRBV12-4	TRBJ2-7	TGTGCCAGCAGCCTGGGACAGGGTAGTGGCGAGCAGTACTTC	CASSLGQGSGEQYF
many	NA	TRBV20-1	TRBJ1-2	TGCAGTGCCTCGACCGGCGTGGGGTATGGCTACACCTTC	CSASTGVGYGYTF
NA	TRBD1	TRBV7-2	TRBJ1-1	TGTGCCCGCATCAACAGGGGAGGGAACACTGAAGCTTTCTTT	CARINRGGNTEAFF
many	NA	TRBV5-1	TRBJ2-2	TGCGCCAGCAGCTTGAGTAGAGTGAACACCTTGGAGCTGTTTTTT	CASSLSRVNTLELFF
few	NA	TRBV28	TRBJ1-6	TGTGCCAGCAGTTTCAGGGAATCCTATAATTCACCCCTCCACTTT	CASSFRESYNSPLHF
NA	NA	TRBV7-2	TRBJ2-3	TGTGCCAGCACCCCCTCCTACGGGGCTATGGACTTCCAGTATTTT	CASTPSYGAMDFQYF
few	NA	TRBV7-8	TRBJ1-6	TGTGCCAGCAGCATTCGAAGGGAGAGGGCTTATAATTCACCCCTCCACTTT	CASSIRRERAYNSPLHF